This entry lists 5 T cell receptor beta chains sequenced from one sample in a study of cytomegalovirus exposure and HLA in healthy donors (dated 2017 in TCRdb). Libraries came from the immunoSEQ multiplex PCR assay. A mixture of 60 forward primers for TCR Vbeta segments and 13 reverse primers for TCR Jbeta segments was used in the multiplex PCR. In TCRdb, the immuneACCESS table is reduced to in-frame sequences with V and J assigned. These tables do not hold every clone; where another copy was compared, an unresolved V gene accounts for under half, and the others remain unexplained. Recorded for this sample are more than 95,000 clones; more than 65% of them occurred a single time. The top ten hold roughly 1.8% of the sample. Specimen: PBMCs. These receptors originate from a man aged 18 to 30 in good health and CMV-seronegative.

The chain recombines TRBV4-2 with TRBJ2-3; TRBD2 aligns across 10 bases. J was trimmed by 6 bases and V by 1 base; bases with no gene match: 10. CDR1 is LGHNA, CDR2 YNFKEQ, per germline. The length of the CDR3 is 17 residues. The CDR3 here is CASSQVLSGGAPDTQYF. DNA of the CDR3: TGTGCCAGCAGCCAAGTATTGAGCGGGGGGGCCCCCGATACGCAGTATTTT.

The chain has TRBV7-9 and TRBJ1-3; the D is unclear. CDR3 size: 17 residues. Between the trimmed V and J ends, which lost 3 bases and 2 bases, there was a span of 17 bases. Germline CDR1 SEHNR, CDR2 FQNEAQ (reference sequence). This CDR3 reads CASSFRSRTGAGNTIYF. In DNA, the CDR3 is TGTGCCAGCAGCTTCAGGTCACGCACGGGAGCTGGAAACACCATATATTTT.

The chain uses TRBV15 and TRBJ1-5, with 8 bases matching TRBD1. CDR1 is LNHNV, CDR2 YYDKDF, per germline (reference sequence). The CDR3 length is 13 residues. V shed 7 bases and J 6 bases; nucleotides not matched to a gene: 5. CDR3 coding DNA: TGTGCCACCAAACAGGGGGTGAGTCAGCCCCAGCATTTT. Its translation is CATKQGVSQPQHF.

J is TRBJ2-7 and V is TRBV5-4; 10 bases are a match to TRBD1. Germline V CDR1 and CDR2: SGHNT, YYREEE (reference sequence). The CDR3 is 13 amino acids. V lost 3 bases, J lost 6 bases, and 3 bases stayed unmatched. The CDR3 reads CASSSGQGVEQYF. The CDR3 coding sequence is TGTGCCAGCAGCTCTGGACAGGGGGTCGAGCAGTACTTC.

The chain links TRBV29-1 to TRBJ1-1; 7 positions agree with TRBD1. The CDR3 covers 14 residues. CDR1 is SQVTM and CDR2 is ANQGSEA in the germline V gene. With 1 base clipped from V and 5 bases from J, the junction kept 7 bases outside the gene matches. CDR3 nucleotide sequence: TGCAGCGTTGAAGGTCGGAGGGGGCGAACTGAAGCTTTCTTT. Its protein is CSVEGRRGRTEAFF.